This entry lists 21 T cell receptor beta chains sequenced from one sample in a study of blood T cell repertoires in COVID-19. The table came from immunoSEQ multiplex PCR; TCRdb's copy has only in-frame clones and leaves some out. Of approximately 300,000 clones listed, roughly 86% are singletons. The sequencing input was PBMCs or T cells enriched from blood (not recorded which). The receptor source for this set is a woman between 18 and 29 years old who had recovered from COVID-19.

CDR3 bases: TGTGCCAGCAGCTCTCAGGGGGCGGCCAAAAACATTCAGTACTTC. It translates to CASSSQGAAKNIQYF. V gene TRBV7-9 combines with J gene TRBJ2-4; 8 bases align to TRBD1. In germline, CDR1 is SEHNR, CDR2 FQNEAQ (reference sequence). V was clipped by 4 bases and J by 1 base; unmatched bases: 3. CDR3 length: 15 residues.

The rearrangement joins TRBV3-1 (or the pseudogene TRBV3-2) to TRBJ1-2, with 7 bases identical to TRBD1. Germline V gene data show CDR1 as LGHDT and CDR2 as YNNKEL (reference sequence). V lost 4 bases, J lost 0 bases, and 11 bases stayed unmatched. The CDR3 runs 17 residues. The CDR3 nucleotides are TGTGCCAGCAGCCCCTACGGGCGGACAGGTCCTAACTATGGCTACACCTTC. Amino acids: CASSPYGRTGPNYGYTF.

The CDR3 DNA reads TGCGCCAGCAGCTTTGAGCCGGGTACAACGGAGACCCAGTACTTC. Encoded protein: CASSFEPGTTETQYF. The chain couples TRBV5-1 to TRBJ2-5; D is undetermined. The CDR3 spans 15 residues. From germline, CDR1 is SGHRS and CDR2 YFSETQ. V shed 2 bases and J shed 5 bases, with 16 bases lying between them.

V and J are TRBV13 and TRBJ1-2; D is ambiguous. Deletions cut 0 bases from V and 6 bases from J, with 11 bases between. The CDR3 length is 14 residues. Per the germline V gene, CDR1 is PRHDT and CDR2 is FYEKMQ (reference sequence). CDR3 coding DNA: TGTGCCAGCAGCTTAGGAGACGGAGCGGATGGCTACACCTTC. Translated, it gives CASSLGDGADGYTF.

The rearrangement joins TRBV18 to TRBJ1-2; D perhaps matches TRBD1 (6 bases). Germline V gene sequence: CDR1 KGHSH, CDR2 LQKENI. CDR3 length: 14 amino acids. The germline V and J ends were trimmed by 0 bases and 4 bases, with 9 bases remaining between them. The CDR3 DNA reads as TGTGCCAGCTCACCACCATCCAGGGGCTATGGCTACACCTTC. This codes for CASSPPSRGYGYTF.

The rearrangement uses TRBV2 and TRBJ1-3, with D possibly matching TRBD1 (6 bases). Germline V gene data show CDR1 as SNHLY and CDR2 as FYNNEI. V lost 4 bases, J lost 1 base, and 8 bases lay in between. The CDR3 is made up of 14 amino acids. The CDR3 protein is CASSAQGSGNTIYF. The CDR3, as DNA: TGTGCCAGCAGTGCACAGGGTTCTGGAAACACCATATATTTT.

The chain employs TRBV20-1 and TRBJ2-2, with D possibly matching TRBD2 (6 bases). The germline V gene has CDR1 DFQATT and CDR2 SNEGSKA (reference sequence). There are 14 residues in the CDR3. V lost 3 bases, J lost 1 base, and 9 bases lay in between. The DNA for the CDR3 is TGCAGTGCTAGTTTGCGGGGGAACACCGGGGAGCTGTTTTTT. This gives the protein CSASLRGNTGELFF.

The genes are TRBV7-2 and TRBJ1-3; D not resolved. Trimming removed 0 bases from V and 8 bases from J, with 11 bases in between. Germline V gene sequence: CDR1 SGHTA, CDR2 FQGNSA. The CDR3 covers 14 residues. This CDR3 reads CASSLAPSSDTIYF. The CDR3 DNA sequence: TGTGCCAGCAGCTTAGCACCATCCAGTGACACCATATATTTT. Together with reference TRBV7-2 and TRBJ1-3, the CDR3 gives the full variable domain: GAGVSQSPSNKVTEKGKDVELRCDPISGHTALYWYRQSLGQGLEFLIYFQGNSAPDKSGLPSDRFSAERTGGSVSTLTIQRTQQEDSAVYLCASSLAPSSDTIYFGEGSWLTVV.

V usage is TRBV7-2 and J usage is TRBJ2-5; 11 bases align to TRBD2. The CDR3 is made up of 16 amino acids. The germline V gene has CDR1 SGHTA and CDR2 FQGNSA. V gave up 4 bases and J gave up 2 bases; unmatched junction bases: 6. The CDR3 nucleotides are TGTGCCAGCAGCTCCATAGCGGGGGGGTTTCAAGAGACCCAGTACTTC. Translating it yields CASSSIAGGFQETQYF.

This clone was detected only once. V gene TRBV4-2 combines with J gene TRBJ1-2; 9 bases agree with TRBD1. V shed 4 bases and J 3 bases; nucleotides not matched to a gene: 6. The CDR3 runs 15 residues. Germline CDR1 is LGHNA and CDR2 is YNFKEQ. CDR3 amino acids: CASSPWTGVDYGYTF. The CDR3 bases are TGTGCCAGCAGCCCCTGGACAGGGGTTGACTATGGCTACACCTTC.

This sequence joins TRBV7-8 and TRBJ2-7, with 11 bases matching TRBD1. Germline-derived CDR1 and CDR2 are SGHVS and FQNEAQ. V trimming: 4 bases; J trimming: 5 bases; junction bases outside the gene matches: 7. This CDR3 has 15 amino acids. The CDR3 reads CASSWGQGDWDEQYF. In DNA form, the CDR3 reads TGTGCCAGCAGCTGGGGACAGGGGGATTGGGACGAGCAGTACTTC.

This clone appeared a single time. The chain combines TRBV15 with TRBJ2-1; D unresolved. CDR1 and CDR2 (germline): LNHNV, YYDKDF (reference sequence). The CDR3 spans 17 residues. V was cut by 3 bases and J by 0 bases, with 15 bases left in between. The CDR3: CATSSFPSERSYNEQFF. DNA of the CDR3: TGTGCCACCAGCAGCTTTCCGAGCGAACGCTCCTACAATGAGCAGTTCTTC.

The CDR3 region has the DNA TGTGCCAGCAGCCTACACGGGGGGAATAAAGAGACCCAGTACTTC. It yields the protein CASSLHGGNKETQYF. This rearrangement joins TRBV7-3 to TRBJ2-5, with 7 bases lining up with TRBD2. The CDR3 length is 15 residues. Germline-derived CDR1 and CDR2 are SGHTA and FQGTGA. Losses at the gene ends were 5 bases for V and 3 bases for J; bases not matched to a gene: 9.

The chain combines TRBV19 with TRBJ1-2; 7 positions match TRBD1. The CDR3 has 15 residues. The junction had 10 bases not matched to a gene; V was cut back by 3 bases and J by 6 bases. Germline-derived CDR1 and CDR2 are LNHDA and SQIVND (reference sequence). The CDR3 DNA sequence: TGTGCCAGTAGTATCAGGACAGGTAGGTTGAATGGCTACACCTTC. It codes for CASSIRTGRLNGYTF.

In DNA, the CDR3 is TGTGCCAGCAGCAGCCCCTACGAGCAGTACTTC. Translating it yields CASSSPYEQYF. This chain joins TRBV7-8 and TRBJ2-7; unclear D gene. Trimming shortened V by 5 bases and J by 2 bases, and 4 bases separated the two germline ends. Looked up from germline, CDR1 is SGHVS and CDR2 is FQNEAQ. The CDR3 has 11 residues.

V is TRBV30 and J is TRBJ1-6; 8 bases are shared with TRBD1. Looked up from germline, CDR1 is GTSNPN and CDR2 is SVGIG (reference sequence). The trim removed 7 bases at V and 7 bases at J, leaving 12 bases unmatched. The CDR3 consists of 15 residues. The CDR3 DNA is TGTGCCTTCACGATTCGGGACAGGACCAATTCACCCCTCCACTTT. Its translation: CAFTIRDRTNSPLHF.

V and J are TRBV30 and TRBJ1-1; D might be TRBD1 (5 bases). Germline values: CDR1 GTSNPN, CDR2 SVGIG (reference sequence). The length of the CDR3 is 15 residues. V lost 0 bases, J lost 5 bases, and 16 bases lay in between. In nucleotides, the CDR3 is TGTGCCTGGAGTGTAGAAAGTGGGGCACAAACTGAAGCTTTCTTT. Translated, it gives CAWSVESGAQTEAFF.

Comment on this clone: Other nucleotide sequences in the sample specify the same CDR3. This chain connects TRBV29-1 to TRBJ1-2; 7 positions match TRBD1. V dropped 6 bases and J dropped 2; count of bases not matched to a gene: 3. The CDR3 contains 12 residues. Germline CDR1 is SQVTM and CDR2 is ANQGSEA. The CDR3 reads CSVDRVNYGYTF. CDR3 in DNA: TGCAGCGTCGACAGGGTCAACTATGGCTACACCTTC. The complete variable domain, with remaining parts taken from reference TRBV29-1 and TRBJ1-2, reads SAVISQKPSRDICQRGTSLTIQCQVDSQVTMMFWYRQQPGQSLTLIATANQGSEATYESGFVIDKFPISRPNLTFSTLTVSNMSPEDSSIYLCSVDRVNYGYTFGSGTRLTVV.

In its sample, this clone was seen once. The chain carries TRBV7-9 and TRBJ1-2; D not resolved. Trimming removed 3 bases at V and 2 bases at J, with 7 bases between. Germline values: CDR1 SEHNR, CDR2 FQNEAQ (reference sequence). The CDR3 has 13 residues. The CDR3 coding sequence is TGTGCCAGCAGCTTTTCTGCGAACTATGGCTACACCTTC. It codes for CASSFSANYGYTF. Full variable domain (remainder filled in from reference TRBV7-9 and TRBJ1-2): DTGVSQNPRHKITKRGQNVTFRCDPISEHNRLYWYRQTLGQGPEFLTYFQNEAQLEKSRLLSDRFSAERPKGSFSTLEIQRTEQGDSAMYLCASSFSANYGYTFGSGTRLTVV.

The CDR3 spells CASRDRGDTEAFF. The CDR3, as DNA: TGTGCCAGTAGGGACAGGGGGGACACTGAAGCTTTCTTT. This chain joins TRBV19 and TRBJ1-1; 10 bases fit TRBD1. CDR3 length: 13 residues. V was pared by 6 bases and J by 3 bases, with 1 base of the junction left unmatched. Germline V gene data show CDR1 as LNHDA and CDR2 as SQIVND (reference sequence).

The chain joins TRBV5-1 to TRBJ2-7; 10 bases match TRBD2. After removal of 0 bases from V and 4 bases from J, the junction contained 10 bases not matched to a gene. The CDR3 totals 17 residues. Germline CDR1 and CDR2: SGHRS and YFSETQ. The CDR3 loop reads CASSLDYRVSGRYEQYF. Written as DNA, the CDR3 is TGCGCCAGCAGCTTGGATTATCGGGTTAGCGGGAGGTACGAGCAGTACTTC.